This passage covers 4 T cell receptor beta chains from one sample sequenced in a study of response to subunit inactivated influenza vaccine. TCRdb processed the RT-PCR reads anew with MiXCR; each CDR3 protein has one entry. The data contain about 170,000 distinct CDR3 sequences, approximately 12% of them singletons. The sample was also linked to a second study, of T cells expressing NK-cell markers. Per that study: Researchers built TCR beta cDNA using 5'RACE template switching with UMIs.

The starting material was CD8+ T cells sorted from PBMCs, obtained 12 days after vaccination. The receptors shown here come from a man over 45 who received an inactivated influenza vaccine.

There are a few counts of this clonotype. V gene TRBV24-1 combines with J gene TRBJ2-2; the D call may be TRBD1 or TRBD2 (5 bases each). Germline V gene lookup returns CDR1 KGHDR and CDR2 SFDVKD. V dropped 3 bases and J dropped 3 bases, with 22 bases sitting between them. CDR3 length equals 19 residues. CDR3 sequence (DNA): TGTGCCACCAGTGATCCGAGGGGACCGATCTCCTCAGACACCGGGGAGCTGTTTTTT. Residues: CATSDPRGPISSDTGELFF.

The chain combines TRBV6-5 with TRBJ2-5, with 7 bases aligning to TRBD2. The CDR3 spans 17 residues. The J segment lost 5 bases and the V segment lost 0 bases, leaving 12 bases of the junction unmatched. The germline V gene encodes CDR1 MNHEY and CDR2 SVGAGI. The DNA of the CDR3 is TGTGCCAGCAGTTACTCCCCCTCCGGGGGGTATCAGGAGACCCAGTACTTC. This encodes CASSYSPSGGYQETQYF.

V is TRBV10-2 and J is TRBJ1-1; perhaps TRBD1 as D (5 bases). The CDR3 has 13 residues. CDR1 WSHSY and CDR2 SAAADI come from the germline V gene. V was cut by 10 bases and J by 3 bases, with 15 bases left in between. The CDR3 DNA reads TGCGCCACCACTATGGGGGATCACACTGAAGCTTTCTTT. As protein: CATTMGDHTEAFF.

In its sample, this clonotype was seen a few times. Here the CDR3 DNA reads TGTGCCAGCAGTTATAGAGCGGGCAGCGTCCGATTCTCCTACAATGAGCAGTTCTTC. Its protein product is CASSYRAGSVRFSYNEQFF. The rearrangement joins TRBV6-2 or TRBV6-3 to TRBJ2-1, with D tentatively TRBD2 (6 bases). The germline V and J ends were trimmed by 3 bases and 0 bases, with 21 bases remaining between them. The CDR3 extends over 19 amino acids. The germline V gene encodes CDR1 MNHEY and CDR2 SVGEGT.